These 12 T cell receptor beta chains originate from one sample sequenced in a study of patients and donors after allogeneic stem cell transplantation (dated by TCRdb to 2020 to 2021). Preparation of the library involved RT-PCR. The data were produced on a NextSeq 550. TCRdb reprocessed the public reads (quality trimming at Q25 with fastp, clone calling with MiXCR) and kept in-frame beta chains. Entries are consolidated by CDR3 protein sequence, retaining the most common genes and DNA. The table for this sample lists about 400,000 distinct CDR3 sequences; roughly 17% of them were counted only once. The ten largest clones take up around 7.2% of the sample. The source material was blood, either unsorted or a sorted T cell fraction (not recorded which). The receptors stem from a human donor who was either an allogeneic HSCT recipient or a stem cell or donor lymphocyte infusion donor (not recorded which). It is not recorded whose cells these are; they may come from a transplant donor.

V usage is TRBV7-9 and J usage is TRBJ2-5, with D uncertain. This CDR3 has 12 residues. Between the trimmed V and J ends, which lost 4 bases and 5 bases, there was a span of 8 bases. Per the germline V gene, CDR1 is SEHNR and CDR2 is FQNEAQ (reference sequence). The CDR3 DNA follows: TGTGCCAGCAGCTCTAAGGGTGAGACCCAGTACTTC. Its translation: CASSSKGETQYF. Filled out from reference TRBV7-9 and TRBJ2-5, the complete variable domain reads DTGVSQNPRHKITKRGQNVTFRCDPISEHNRLYWYRQTLGQGPEFLTYFQNEAQLEKSRLLSDRFSAERPKGSFSTLEIQRTEQGDSAMYLCASSSKGETQYFGPGTRLLVL.

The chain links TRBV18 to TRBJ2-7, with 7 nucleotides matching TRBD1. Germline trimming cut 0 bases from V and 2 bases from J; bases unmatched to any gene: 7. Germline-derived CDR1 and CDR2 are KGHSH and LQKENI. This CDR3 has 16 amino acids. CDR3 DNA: TGTGCCAGCTCACCACCGCGGAACAGGGGAGCCTACGAGCAGTACTTC. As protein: CASSPPRNRGAYEQYF. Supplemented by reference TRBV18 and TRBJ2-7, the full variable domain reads NAGVMQNPRHLVRRRGQEARLRCSPMKGHSHVYWYRQLPEEGLKFMVYLQKENIIDESGMPKERFSAEFPKEGPSILRIQQVVRGDSAAYFCASSPPRNRGAYEQYFGPGTRLTVT.

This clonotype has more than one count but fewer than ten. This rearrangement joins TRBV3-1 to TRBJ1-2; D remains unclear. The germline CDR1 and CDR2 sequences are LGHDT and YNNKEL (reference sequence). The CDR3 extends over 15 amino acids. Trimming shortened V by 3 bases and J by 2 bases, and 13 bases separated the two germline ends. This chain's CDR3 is CASSHLQGQNYGYTF. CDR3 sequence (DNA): TGTGCCAGCAGCCACCTTCAAGGGCAGAACTATGGCTACACCTTC.

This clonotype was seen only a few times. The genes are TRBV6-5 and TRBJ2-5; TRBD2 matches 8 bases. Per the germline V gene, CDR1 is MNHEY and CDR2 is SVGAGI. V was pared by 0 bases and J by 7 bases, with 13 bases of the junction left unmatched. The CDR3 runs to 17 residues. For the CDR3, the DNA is TGTGCCAGCAGTTACTCGAAGGGTAGCGGGGCTCTATGGACCCAGTACTTC. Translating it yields CASSYSKGSGALWTQYF.

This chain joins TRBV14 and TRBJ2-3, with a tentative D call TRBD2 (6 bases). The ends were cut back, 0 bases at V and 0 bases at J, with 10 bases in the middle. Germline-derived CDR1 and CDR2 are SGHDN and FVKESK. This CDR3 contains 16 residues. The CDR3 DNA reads TGTGCCAGCAGCCAAGATAGTGGGACTAGCACAGATACGCAGTATTTT. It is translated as CASSQDSGTSTDTQYF.

CDR3 amino acids: CASSARPKGAYEQFF. DNA for the CDR3: TGTGCCAGCAGCGCGAGGCCAAAGGGGGCTTATGAGCAGTTCTTC. The chain links TRBV9 to TRBJ2-1; TRBD1 matches at 7 bases. V lost 3 bases, J lost 8 bases, and 11 bases stayed unmatched. Germline CDR1 SGDLS, CDR2 YYNGEE. The CDR3 is 15 residues long.

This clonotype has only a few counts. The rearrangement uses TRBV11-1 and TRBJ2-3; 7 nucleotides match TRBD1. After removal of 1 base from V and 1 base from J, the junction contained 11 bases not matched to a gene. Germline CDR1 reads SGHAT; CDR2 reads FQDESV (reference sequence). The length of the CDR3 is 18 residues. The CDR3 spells CASSLDRVYRGGTDTQYF. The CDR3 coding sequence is TGTGCCAGCAGCTTAGATAGGGTCTACAGGGGTGGCACAGATACGCAGTATTTT.

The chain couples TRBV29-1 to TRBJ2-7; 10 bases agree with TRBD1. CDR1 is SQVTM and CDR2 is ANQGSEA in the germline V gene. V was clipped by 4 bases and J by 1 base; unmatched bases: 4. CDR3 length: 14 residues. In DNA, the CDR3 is TGCAGCGTTGGGGGGGGACAGGGGTCCTACGAGCAGTACTTC. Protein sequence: CSVGGGQGSYEQYF.

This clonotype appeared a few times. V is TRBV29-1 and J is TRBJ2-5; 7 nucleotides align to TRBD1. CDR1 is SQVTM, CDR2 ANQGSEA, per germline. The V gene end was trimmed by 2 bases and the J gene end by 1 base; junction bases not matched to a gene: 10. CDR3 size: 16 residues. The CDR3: CSVEKAPGTAQETQYF. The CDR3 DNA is TGCAGCGTTGAAAAGGCTCCCGGGACAGCCCAAGAGACCCAGTACTTC.

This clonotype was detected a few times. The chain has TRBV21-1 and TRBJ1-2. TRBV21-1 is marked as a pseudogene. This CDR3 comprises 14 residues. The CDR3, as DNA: TGTGCCAGCAGCAAAAGATTTTTAGGGAATGGCTACACCTTC. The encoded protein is CASSKRFLGNGYTF.

This CDR3 is CASSDLDRFNSPLHF. The CDR3 nucleotides are TGTGCCAGCAGCGACCTGGACAGGTTTAATTCACCCCTCCACTTT. The V gene is TRBV5-4, the J gene TRBJ1-6; 7 bases match TRBD1. This CDR3 contains 15 residues. Germline trimming cut 4 bases from V and 6 bases from J; bases unmatched to any gene: 7. Germline CDR1 is SGHNT and CDR2 is YYREEE (reference sequence).

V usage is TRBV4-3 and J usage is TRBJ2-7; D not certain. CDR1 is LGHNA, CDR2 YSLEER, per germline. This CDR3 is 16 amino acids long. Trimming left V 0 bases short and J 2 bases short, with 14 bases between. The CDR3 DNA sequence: TGCGCCAGCAGCCAAGATTCGGATACACGGGCCTACGAGCAGTACTTC. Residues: CASSQDSDTRAYEQYF.